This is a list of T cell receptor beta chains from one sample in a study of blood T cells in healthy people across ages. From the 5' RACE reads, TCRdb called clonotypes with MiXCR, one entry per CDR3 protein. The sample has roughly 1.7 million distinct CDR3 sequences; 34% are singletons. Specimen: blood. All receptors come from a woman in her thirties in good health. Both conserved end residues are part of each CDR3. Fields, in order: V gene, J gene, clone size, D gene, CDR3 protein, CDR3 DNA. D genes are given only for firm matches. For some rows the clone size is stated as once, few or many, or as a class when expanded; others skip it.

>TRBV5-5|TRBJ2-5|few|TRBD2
CASSIAGGPLETQYF
TGTGCCAGCAGTATAGCGGGAGGGCCGTTGGAGACCCAGTACTTC
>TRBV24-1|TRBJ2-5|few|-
CATSEPGGQGTQYF
TGTGCCACCAGTGAGCCCGGGGGCCAGGGGACCCAGTACTTC
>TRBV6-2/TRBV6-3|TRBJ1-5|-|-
CASSYMLARARNQPQHF
TGTGCCAGCAGTTACATGTTGGCGAGGGCTCGCAATCAGCCCCAGCATTTT
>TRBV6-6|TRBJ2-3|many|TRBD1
CASSSSQGATDTQYF
TGTGCCAGCAGCTCGTCCCAGGGGGCGACGGATACGCAGTATTTT
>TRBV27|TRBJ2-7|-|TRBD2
CASSKLAGGYEQYF
TGTGCCAGCTCGAAACTAGCGGGAGGCTACGAGCAGTACTTC
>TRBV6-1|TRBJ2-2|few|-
CASSTGRVTGELFF
TGTGCCAGCAGTACAGGGCGGGTGACCGGGGAGCTGTTTTTT
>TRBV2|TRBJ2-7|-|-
CASRGRDVSYEQYF
TGTGCCAGCAGGGGCCGGGACGTATCCTACGAGCAGTACTTC
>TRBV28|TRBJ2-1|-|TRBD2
CASSLKAGGSRGEQFF
TGTGCCAGCAGTTTAAAAGCGGGAGGCTCCAGGGGTGAGCAGTTCTTC
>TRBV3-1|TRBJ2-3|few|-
CASSLQTADTQYF
TGTGCCAGCAGCCTTCAAACGGCAGATACGCAGTATTTT
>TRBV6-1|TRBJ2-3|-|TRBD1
CASNLGGKSTDTQYF
TGTGCCAGCAACCTAGGGGGCAAGAGCACAGATACGCAGTATTTT
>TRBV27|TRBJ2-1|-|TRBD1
CASSSPVTGYNEQFF
TGTGCCAGCAGTTCCCCCGTGACAGGGTACAATGAGCAGTTCTTC
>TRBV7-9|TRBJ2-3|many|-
CASRHTSTDTQYF
TGTGCCAGCAGGCACACTAGCACAGATACGCAGTATTTT
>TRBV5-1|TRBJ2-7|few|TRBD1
CASSLTGTGLNWQYF
TGCGCCAGCAGCTTGACCGGGACAGGGTTGAATTGGCAGTACTTC
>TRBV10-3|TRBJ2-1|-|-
CAVSGGETKSQFF
TGTGCCGTCAGTGGGGGCGAAACGAAAAGTCAGTTCTTC
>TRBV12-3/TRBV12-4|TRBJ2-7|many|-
CASSFSSGTYEQYF
TGTGCCAGCAGTTTTTCCAGCGGAACCTACGAGCAGTACTTC
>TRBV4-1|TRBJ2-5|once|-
CASSLRLTRSQETQYF
TGCGCCAGCAGCCTGAGGCTGACTCGGAGCCAAGAGACCCAGTACTTC
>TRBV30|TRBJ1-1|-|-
CAWRKGGFGEAFF
TGTGCCTGGAGGAAGGGGGGGTTCGGTGAAGCTTTCTTT
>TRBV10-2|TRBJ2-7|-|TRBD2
CASSSGTSGVSEQYF
TGCGCCAGCAGTTCCGGGACTAGCGGGGTCAGCGAGCAGTACTTC
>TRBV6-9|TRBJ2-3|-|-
CASSYLKTTSTDTQYF
TGTGCCAGCAGTTATTTGAAGACTACTAGCACAGATACGCAGTATTTT
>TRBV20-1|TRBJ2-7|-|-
CSASLPTSHEQYF
TGCAGTGCTAGTCTCCCAACCTCCCACGAGCAGTACTTC